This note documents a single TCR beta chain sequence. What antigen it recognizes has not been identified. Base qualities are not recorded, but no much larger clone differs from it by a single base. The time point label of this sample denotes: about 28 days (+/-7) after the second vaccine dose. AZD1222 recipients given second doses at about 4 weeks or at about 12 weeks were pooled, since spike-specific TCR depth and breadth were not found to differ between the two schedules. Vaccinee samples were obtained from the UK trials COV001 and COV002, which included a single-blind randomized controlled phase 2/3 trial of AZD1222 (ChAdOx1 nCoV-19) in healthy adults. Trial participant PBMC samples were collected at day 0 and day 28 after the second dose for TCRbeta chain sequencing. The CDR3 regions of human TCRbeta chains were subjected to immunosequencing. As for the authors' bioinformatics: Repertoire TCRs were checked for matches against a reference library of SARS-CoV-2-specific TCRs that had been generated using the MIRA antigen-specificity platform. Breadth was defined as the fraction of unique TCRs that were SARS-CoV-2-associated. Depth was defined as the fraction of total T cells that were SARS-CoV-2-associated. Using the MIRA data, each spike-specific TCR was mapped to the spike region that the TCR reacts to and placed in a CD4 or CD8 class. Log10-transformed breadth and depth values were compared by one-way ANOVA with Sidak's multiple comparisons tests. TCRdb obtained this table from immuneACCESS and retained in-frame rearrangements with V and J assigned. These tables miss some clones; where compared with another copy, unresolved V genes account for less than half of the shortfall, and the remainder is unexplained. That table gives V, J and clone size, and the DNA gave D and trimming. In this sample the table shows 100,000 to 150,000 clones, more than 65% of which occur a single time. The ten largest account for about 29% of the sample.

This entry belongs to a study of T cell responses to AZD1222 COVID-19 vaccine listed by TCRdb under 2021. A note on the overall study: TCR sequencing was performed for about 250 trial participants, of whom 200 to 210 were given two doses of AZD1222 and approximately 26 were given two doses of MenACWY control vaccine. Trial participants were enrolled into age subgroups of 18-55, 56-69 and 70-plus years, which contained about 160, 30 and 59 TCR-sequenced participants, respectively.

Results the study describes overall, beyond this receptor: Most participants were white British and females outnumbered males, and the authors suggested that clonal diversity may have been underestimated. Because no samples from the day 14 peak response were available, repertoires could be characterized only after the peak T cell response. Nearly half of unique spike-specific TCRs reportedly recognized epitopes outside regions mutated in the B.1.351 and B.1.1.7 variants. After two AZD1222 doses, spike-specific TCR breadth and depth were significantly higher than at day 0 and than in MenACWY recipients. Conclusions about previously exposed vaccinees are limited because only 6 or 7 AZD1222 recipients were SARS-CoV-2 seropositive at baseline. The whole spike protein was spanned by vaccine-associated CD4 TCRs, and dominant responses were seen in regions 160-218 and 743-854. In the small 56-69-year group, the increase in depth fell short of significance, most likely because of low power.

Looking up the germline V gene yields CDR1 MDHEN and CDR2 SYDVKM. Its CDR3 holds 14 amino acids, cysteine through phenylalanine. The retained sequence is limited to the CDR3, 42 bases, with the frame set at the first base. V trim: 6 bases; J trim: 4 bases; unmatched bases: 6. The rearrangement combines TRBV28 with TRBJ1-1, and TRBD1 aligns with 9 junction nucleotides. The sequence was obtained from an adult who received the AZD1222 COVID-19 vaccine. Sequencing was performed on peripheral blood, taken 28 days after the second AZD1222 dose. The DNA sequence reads TGTGCCAGCAGCGTACAGGGGGCGCGCACTGAAGCTTTCTTT. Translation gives CASSVQGARTEAFF.